The 3 T cell receptor beta chains listed next were all sequenced from one sample in a study of blood T cells in healthy people across ages. Together with a sample-barcoded 5' primer, a J-beta primer mix was included in a second PCR lasting about 6 to 11 cycles. Using its own MiXCR run on the 5' RACE reads, TCRdb lists one record per CDR3 protein. The sample carries 800,000 or so distinct CDR3 sequences, about 45% recorded once. The sequenced sample consisted of blood. These receptors all stem from a man at least 80 years old in good health.

The rearrangement joins TRBV7-8 to TRBJ1-4; D remains unclear. V lost 0 bases and J 3 bases, leaving 11 bases between the germline ends. CDR1 and CDR2 from the germline V gene are SGHVS and FQNEAQ. The CDR3 totals 16 residues. The CDR3 spells CASSLAMGGANEKLFF. CDR3 DNA sequence: TGTGCCAGCAGCTTAGCGATGGGTGGGGCTAATGAAAAACTGTTTTTT. The full variable domain, completed using reference TRBV7-8 and TRBJ1-4, is GAGVSQSPRYKVAKRGQDVALRCDPISGHVSLFWYQQALGQGPEFLTYFQNEAQLDKSGLPSDRFFAERPEGSVSTLKIQRTQQEDSAVYLCASSLAMGGANEKLFFGSGTQLSVL.

As concerns this clonotype: A read error is possible here, since a much larger clone lies one base away. The CDR3 DNA reads as TGTGCCAGCAGCACGTACCAAGAGGCCCAGTACTTC. This encodes CASSTYQEAQYF. This chain connects TRBV7-2 to TRBJ2-7; no reliable D call. V was pared by 5 bases and J by 10 bases, with 15 bases between. The CDR3 loop spans 12 amino acids. Germline-derived CDR1 and CDR2 are SGHTA and FQGNSA.

This chain uses TRBV28 with TRBJ1-4; 8 bases map to TRBD1. Germline lookup yields CDR1 MDHEN and CDR2 SYDVKM. CDR3 size: 15 residues. Trimming took 6 bases from V and 5 from J; bases not matched to a gene: 8. CDR3 DNA sequence: TGTGCCAGCAGCCAAGGGACAGGACGGAATGAAAAACTGTTTTTT. This encodes CASSQGTGRNEKLFF.